This entry describes one T cell receptor beta chain. Its antigen is currently unknown. Generated by immunoSEQ multiplex PCR, the TCRdb table keeps only in-frame clones and is missing some. The sample holds 30,000 to 50,000 clones, just over 85% seen once. Trimming left V 0 bases short and J 3 bases short, with 9 bases between. CDR1 and CDR2 (germline): MNHNS, SASEGT. The CDR3 has 14 amino acids. This sample was taken from a study of T cell responses to AZD1222 COVID-19 vaccine. The study's findings and limits: There were repertoire samples only from the period after the peak T cell response.

This clonotype originated in an adult who received the MenACWY meningococcal vaccine as a control. The chain is built from TRBV6-1 and TRBJ2-7; D is uncertain. Sequenced here: peripheral blood, sampled 28 days after the second dose of the MenACWY control vaccine. This CDR3 reads CASSEADSGYEQYF. CDR3 nucleotide sequence: TGTGCCAGCAGTGAAGCTGACTCGGGCTACGAGCAGTACTTC.